This is a list of T cell receptor beta chains from one sample in a study of beta chain features in type 1 diabetes. Sequencing used immunoSEQ multiplex PCR; TCRdb keeps in-frame clones, though not all of them. The top ten hold less than 0.025% of the sample, which has under 850,000 clones, 13% seen once. The sample was naive CD4+ T cells from blood. All receptors come from a man in his late teens or twenties with type 1 diabetes. The CDR3 runs from the conserved cysteine through the conserved F or W. A D gene is named only where the DNA matches it firmly. Clone size, where shown, is once, few, many, or a class for clones that have expanded.

abundance: few; d_gene: NA; v_gene: TRBV6-1; j_gene: TRBJ1-2; CDR3nt: TGTGCCAGCAGTGACAGGAGCCCCTATGGCTACACCTTC; CDR3aa: CASSDRSPYGYTF
abundance: few; d_gene: NA; v_gene: TRBV2; j_gene: TRBJ2-2; CDR3nt: TGTGCCAGCAGGGGGGTTCGGACCGGGGAGCTGTTTTTT; CDR3aa: CASRGVRTGELFF
abundance: few; d_gene: TRBD1; v_gene: TRBV18; j_gene: TRBJ1-5; CDR3nt: TGTGCCAGCTCGCCGACAGGGGTTCAGCCCCAGCATTTT; CDR3aa: CASSPTGVQPQHF
abundance: NA; d_gene: NA; v_gene: TRBV14; j_gene: TRBJ1-2; CDR3nt: TGTGCCAGCAGCCCAAGGGACTATGGCTACACCTTC; CDR3aa: CASSPRDYGYTF
abundance: NA; d_gene: NA; v_gene: TRBV29-1; j_gene: TRBJ1-1; CDR3nt: TGCAGCGTTGTAAGTGAACAGGGGAACACTGAAGCTTTCTTT; CDR3aa: CSVVSEQGNTEAFF
abundance: NA; d_gene: TRBD2; v_gene: TRBV4-1; j_gene: TRBJ2-7; CDR3nt: TGCGCCAGCGGGTGGACTAGCGGAGACTACGAGCAGTACTTC; CDR3aa: CASGWTSGDYEQYF
abundance: few; d_gene: NA; v_gene: TRBV10-2; j_gene: TRBJ1-1; CDR3nt: TGCGCCAGCAGTTGGAGGGCAGATACTGAAGCTTTCTTT; CDR3aa: CASSWRADTEAFF
abundance: NA; d_gene: NA; v_gene: TRBV9; j_gene: TRBJ2-5; CDR3nt: TGTGCCAGCAGCGTAGGGAGGGGGCTCGAGACCCAGTACTTC; CDR3aa: CASSVGRGLETQYF
abundance: NA; d_gene: NA; v_gene: TRBV25-1; j_gene: TRBJ1-6; CDR3nt: TGTGCCAGCAGGGACCAAAGGGGGTCACCCCTCCACTTT; CDR3aa: CASRDQRGSPLHF
abundance: NA; d_gene: NA; v_gene: TRBV7-2; j_gene: TRBJ1-4; CDR3nt: TGTGCCAGCAGCCAGATAGGTGGTGGGGCAACTAATGAAAAACTGTTTTTT; CDR3aa: CASSQIGGGATNEKLFF
abundance: NA; d_gene: TRBD2; v_gene: TRBV5-1; j_gene: TRBJ2-5; CDR3nt: TGCGCCAGCAGCTTCGGACTAGCGGGGGGGCCAGAGACCCAGTACTTC; CDR3aa: CASSFGLAGGPETQYF
abundance: few; d_gene: TRBD1; v_gene: TRBV10-3; j_gene: TRBJ1-5; CDR3nt: TGTGCCATCAGCAAATACCAGGGGGCTGGTGGGCAGCCCCAGCATTTT; CDR3aa: CAISKYQGAGGQPQHF
abundance: NA; d_gene: NA; v_gene: TRBV7-9; j_gene: TRBJ1-6; CDR3nt: TGTGCCAGCAGCTTAGCCAGCATAGCAAATTCACCCCTCCACTTT; CDR3aa: CASSLASIANSPLHF
abundance: few; d_gene: NA; v_gene: TRBV6-1; j_gene: TRBJ1-1; CDR3nt: TGTGCCAGCAGTGAAGAGCCTGGGGGGAGGATGAACACTGAAGCTTTCTTT; CDR3aa: CASSEEPGGRMNTEAFF
abundance: NA; d_gene: NA; v_gene: TRBV10-3; j_gene: TRBJ2-7; CDR3nt: TGTGCCTACGACTCCTACGAGCAGTACTTC; CDR3aa: CAYDSYEQYF
abundance: NA; d_gene: TRBD2; v_gene: TRBV28; j_gene: TRBJ2-5; CDR3nt: TGTGCCAGCAGTGTGCTAGCGGGGTCCCAAGAGACCCAGTACTTC; CDR3aa: CASSVLAGSQETQYF
abundance: few; d_gene: NA; v_gene: TRBV29-1; j_gene: TRBJ1-1; CDR3nt: TGCAGCGTTGAGGAGGGGAAAGCTTTCTTT; CDR3aa: CSVEEGKAFF
abundance: NA; d_gene: TRBD1; v_gene: TRBV11-1; j_gene: TRBJ2-7; CDR3nt: TGTGCCACTTCCGGGACAGGGTTCTACGAGCAGTACTTC; CDR3aa: CATSGTGFYEQYF
abundance: NA; d_gene: NA; v_gene: TRBV10-3; j_gene: TRBJ2-5; CDR3nt: TGTGCCATCAGTGAGTCGAGGGGTCAACTCCAAGAGACCCAGTACTTC; CDR3aa: CAISESRGQLQETQYF
abundance: NA; d_gene: NA; v_gene: TRBV5-6; j_gene: TRBJ2-7; CDR3nt: TGTGCCAGCAGCTTGGTCGGGGAAACCAACGAGCAGTACTTC; CDR3aa: CASSLVGETNEQYF
abundance: NA; d_gene: NA; v_gene: TRBV21-1; j_gene: TRBJ2-2; CDR3nt: TGTGCCAGCAGCAAAGATCTTGCGGGACGCGCGAACACCGGGGAGCTGTTTTTT; CDR3aa: CASSKDLAGRANTGELFF
abundance: NA; d_gene: NA; v_gene: TRBV29-1; j_gene: TRBJ2-7; CDR3nt: TGCAGCGACGGTGGGCACGAAGACTACGAGCAGTACTTC; CDR3aa: CSDGGHEDYEQYF
abundance: NA; d_gene: NA; v_gene: TRBV30; j_gene: TRBJ1-1; CDR3nt: TGTGCCTGGAGTGTGGGGGAAAGAACTGAAGCTTTCTTT; CDR3aa: CAWSVGERTEAFF
abundance: NA; d_gene: TRBD1; v_gene: TRBV9; j_gene: TRBJ2-7; CDR3nt: TGTGCCAGCAGCGTAGGGGGGACAGGGCCCTACGAGCAGTACTTC; CDR3aa: CASSVGGTGPYEQYF
abundance: NA; d_gene: TRBD1; v_gene: TRBV5-1; j_gene: TRBJ1-1; CDR3nt: TGCGCCAGCAGCGGATGGACAGGGGACTTCGCTTTCTTT; CDR3aa: CASSGWTGDFAFF
abundance: few; d_gene: NA; v_gene: TRBV28; j_gene: TRBJ2-7; CDR3nt: TGTGCCAGCAGTTCGGGACAATCCTACGAGCAGTACTTC; CDR3aa: CASSSGQSYEQYF
abundance: NA; d_gene: NA; v_gene: TRBV6-5; j_gene: TRBJ2-7; CDR3nt: TGTGCCAGCAGTTTCCTCGGGGGAACCTACGAGCAGTACTTC; CDR3aa: CASSFLGGTYEQYF
abundance: NA; d_gene: TRBD2; v_gene: TRBV5-1; j_gene: TRBJ2-1; CDR3nt: TGCGCCAGCAGCCCGCCGGGGGGGCGGAATGAGCAGTTCTTC; CDR3aa: CASSPPGGRNEQFF
abundance: few; d_gene: NA; v_gene: TRBV29-1; j_gene: TRBJ2-7; CDR3nt: TGCAGCGTCGGAGACTCCTACGAGCAGTACTTC; CDR3aa: CSVGDSYEQYF
abundance: few; d_gene: TRBD2; v_gene: TRBV6-5; j_gene: TRBJ2-1; CDR3nt: TGTGCCAGCAGTTACTCTAGCGGGGTCTACAATGAGCAGTTCTTC; CDR3aa: CASSYSSGVYNEQFF
abundance: few; d_gene: NA; v_gene: TRBV27; j_gene: TRBJ2-6; CDR3nt: TGTGCCAGCACCCGTTCGGGCAGGGCAAGCTCTGGGGCCAACGTCCTGACTTTC; CDR3aa: CASTRSGRASSGANVLTF
abundance: few; d_gene: NA; v_gene: TRBV5-1; j_gene: TRBJ2-1; CDR3nt: TGCGCCAGCAGCTTAGTTGGGGGGTCCTACAATGAGCAGTTCTTC; CDR3aa: CASSLVGGSYNEQFF
abundance: few; d_gene: NA; v_gene: TRBV12-5; j_gene: TRBJ1-2; CDR3nt: TGTGCTAGTGGTTTCGGCAGTTTCGGTGGCTACACCTTC; CDR3aa: CASGFGSFGGYTF
abundance: NA; d_gene: NA; v_gene: TRBV2; j_gene: TRBJ2-2; CDR3nt: TGTGCCAGCAGTCACCCGGACAGGGAGCTGTTTTTT; CDR3aa: CASSHPDRELFF
abundance: NA; d_gene: NA; v_gene: TRBV7-2; j_gene: TRBJ2-4; CDR3nt: TGTGCCAGCAGCTTAGTGGACGGACTAATAGCCAAAAACATTCAGTACTTC; CDR3aa: CASSLVDGLIAKNIQYF
abundance: few; d_gene: TRBD2; v_gene: TRBV9; j_gene: TRBJ2-1; CDR3nt: TGTGCCAGCAGCGGACTAGCGGGGGGGCTTGGCTCCTACAATGAGCAGTTCTTC; CDR3aa: CASSGLAGGLGSYNEQFF
abundance: NA; d_gene: NA; v_gene: TRBV4-1; j_gene: TRBJ1-4; CDR3nt: TGCGCCAGCAGCCAACGGGACACACAAACTGCAACTAATGAAAAACTGTTTTTT; CDR3aa: CASSQRDTQTATNEKLFF
abundance: few; d_gene: TRBD1; v_gene: TRBV28; j_gene: TRBJ1-4; CDR3nt: TGTGCCAGCAGCTCCCCGGGACAGGGGAATGAAAAACTGTTTTTT; CDR3aa: CASSSPGQGNEKLFF
abundance: few; d_gene: TRBD1; v_gene: TRBV2; j_gene: TRBJ1-2; CDR3nt: TGTGCCAGCAGTGTGGACAGGGCGGAGGGCTACACCTTC; CDR3aa: CASSVDRAEGYTF
abundance: NA; d_gene: NA; v_gene: TRBV10-2; j_gene: TRBJ2-2; CDR3nt: TGCGCCAGCAGCAGGGGATTCGGGACCGGGGAGCTGTTTTTT; CDR3aa: CASSRGFGTGELFF
abundance: few; d_gene: NA; v_gene: TRBV5-1; j_gene: TRBJ1-6; CDR3nt: TGCGCCAGCAGCTTGGAGCCCGGGAATAATTCACCCCTCCACTTT; CDR3aa: CASSLEPGNNSPLHF
abundance: NA; d_gene: TRBD1; v_gene: TRBV28; j_gene: TRBJ2-7; CDR3nt: TGTGCCAGCAGTTTGGGGCAGGGGGCGTCGGACGAGCAGTACTTC; CDR3aa: CASSLGQGASDEQYF